These 6 T cell receptor beta chains came from one sample sequenced in a study of blood T cell repertoires in COVID-19. The method was immunoSEQ multiplex PCR; TCRdb's version includes in-frame clones alone and lacks a portion of them. Among a few hundred thousand clones listed, 88% were seen once. The specimen sequenced was peripheral blood. The source is a human donor in a cohort sampled during active COVID-19.

The rearrangement joins TRBV7-2 to TRBJ2-1; tentative D call: TRBD1 (6 bases). V shed 4 bases and J shed 7 bases, with 11 bases lying between them. From germline, CDR1 is SGHTA and CDR2 FQGNSA. The CDR3 length is 13 residues. The CDR3 is CASSSRGRNEQFF. CDR3 DNA sequence: TGTGCCAGCAGCTCGAGGGGGAGAAATGAGCAGTTCTTC. Complete variable domain (other parts from reference TRBV7-2 and TRBJ2-1): GAGVSQSPSNKVTEKGKDVELRCDPISGHTALYWYRQSLGQGLEFLIYFQGNSAPDKSGLPSDRFSAERTGGSVSTLTIQRTQQEDSAVYLCASSSRGRNEQFFGPGTRLTVL.

The V gene is TRBV30, the J gene TRBJ1-6, with 9 bases matching TRBD1. The CDR3 runs 13 residues. J was trimmed by 9 bases and V by 5 bases; bases with no gene match: 5. Germline CDR1 GTSNPN, CDR2 SVGIG (reference sequence). CDR3 bases: TGTGCCTGGGCGGGGACAGGGACTTCACCCCTCCACTTT. Translation: CAWAGTGTSPLHF.

The chain has TRBV10-3 and TRBJ1-2; 7 bases line up with TRBD1. The CDR3 contains 13 residues. Germline V lookup: CDR1 ENHRY, CDR2 SYGVKD. Trimming took 6 bases from V and 6 from J; bases not matched to a gene: 7. The CDR3 bases are TGTGCCATCAGGGTAGACAGGGCGGATGGCTACACCTTC. Protein: CAIRVDRADGYTF.

The rearrangement joins TRBV2 to TRBJ1-2, with 7 bases identical to TRBD1. Unmatched junction bases numbered 10, after V lost 11 bases and J lost 4 bases. Germline loops: CDR1 SNHLY, CDR2 FYNNEI. The CDR3 covers 13 residues. Written as DNA, the CDR3 is TGTGCCGGTTCGGAGGGGGCGGGCTATGGCTACACCTTC. Residues: CAGSEGAGYGYTF.

This clone was counted a single time. V gene TRBV7-2 combines with J gene TRBJ2-7; tentatively, D is TRBD2 (5 bases). In germline, CDR1 is SGHTA, CDR2 FQGNSA. V was trimmed by 2 bases and J by 2 bases, leaving 13 bases between them. The CDR3 length is 15 residues. DNA of the CDR3: TGTGCCAGCAGCTTATCGGCTAGCCTTCCCTACGAGCAGTACTTC. Amino acids: CASSLSASLPYEQYF.

CDR3 in amino acids: CASSTLLQGAGEAFF. CDR3 coding DNA: TGCGCCAGCAGCACCCTATTACAGGGGGCAGGTGAAGCTTTCTTT. The rearrangement uses TRBV5-1 and TRBJ1-1, with 9 bases that match TRBD1. Germline trimming cut 4 bases from V and 7 bases from J; bases unmatched to any gene: 11. This CDR3 is 15 amino acids long. Germline loops: CDR1 SGHRS, CDR2 YFSETQ.